The 21 T cell receptor beta chains reported below all come from one sample, sequenced in a study of OX40 agonist ivuxolimab in advanced cancers. Repertoires were generated with immunoSEQ multiplex PCR, while TCRdb's copy carries only in-frame clones and drops some. Here the sample spans about 38,000 clones, approximately 82% being singletons. This material consisted of CD4+ or CD8+ T cells sorted from blood, taken in a trial of the OX40 agonist ivuxolimab. The receptors shown here come from an adult with an advanced solid tumor such as melanoma, head and neck, liver or kidney cancer.

A remark on this clone: The sample holds other DNA sequences that translate to the same CDR3. The CDR3 DNA sequence: TGTGCCAGCAGCTTGTTAGCCGGTCAGCCCCAGCATTTT. Translating it yields CASSLLAGQPQHF. V usage is TRBV5-6 and J usage is TRBJ1-5; D not certain. Trimming removed 1 base at V and 6 bases at J, with 8 bases between. This CDR3 comprises 13 residues. CDR1 is SGHDT, CDR2 YYEEEE, per germline.

This chain links TRBV5-4 with TRBJ1-1; the match to TRBD1 covers 7 bases. Germline CDR1 SGHNT, CDR2 YYREEE (reference sequence). V was clipped by 2 bases and J by 8 bases; unmatched bases: 9. The CDR3 is made up of 14 amino acids. The CDR3 DNA reads as TGTGCCAGCAGCTTTAACAGGGACAGATCCGAAGCTTTCTTT. Amino acids: CASSFNRDRSEAFF.

Turning to this clone: Mismatch with germline at one junction end may stem from a read error. Other nucleotide sequences in the sample specify the same CDR3. CDR3 nucleotide sequence: TGCGCCAGCAGCTTGGGCTCCGGGACAGGAGTATACCCTAACTATGGCTACACCTTT. This gives the protein CASSLGSGTGVYPNYGYTF. The chain employs TRBV5-1 and TRBJ1-2; 8 bases are shared with TRBD1. Germline V gene data show CDR1 as SGHRS and CDR2 as YFSETQ. The CDR3 loop spans 19 amino acids.

This clone was detected once. The chain carries TRBV5-1 and TRBJ1-3; D is uncertain. Germline-derived CDR1 and CDR2 are SGHRS and YFSETQ. The length of the CDR3 is 17 residues. The V end lost 0 bases, the J end lost 0 bases, and 13 bases lay between the germline ends. Here the CDR3 reads CASSLVYSSDSGNTIYF. The CDR3, as DNA: TGCGCCAGCAGCTTGGTGTACAGCTCCGACTCTGGAAACACCATATATTTT.

The chain uses TRBV5-1 and TRBJ2-5; D is perhaps TRBD1 or TRBD2 (5 bases each). This CDR3 is 15 amino acids long. V was shortened by 4 bases and J by 2 bases, with 15 bases between the two germline ends. Germline V gene data show CDR1 as SGHRS and CDR2 as YFSETQ. The CDR3 loop is CASSPGTWQQETQYF. The CDR3 DNA reads TGCGCCAGCAGCCCGGGGACCTGGCAGCAAGAGACCCAGTACTTC.

The chain uses TRBV7-2 and TRBJ1-2, with 7 bases fitting TRBD1. Per germline, CDR1 SGHTA and CDR2 FQGNSA. The V and J ends lost 2 bases and 6 bases, in that order; junction bases with no gene match: 12. This CDR3 is built from 16 residues. CDR3 bases: TGTGCCAGCAGCTTATACCGGGACAGAATTGGGGATGGCTACACCTTC. Its translation: CASSLYRDRIGDGYTF.

V is TRBV28 and J is TRBJ1-6; D remains ambiguous. The CDR3 runs 12 residues. Germline CDR1 MDHEN, CDR2 SYDVKM. Trimming shortened V by 4 bases and J by 8 bases, and 6 bases separated the two germline ends. The CDR3: CASSSSYSPLHF. For the CDR3, the DNA is TGTGCCAGCAGTTCATCCTATTCACCCCTCCACTTT.

The chain has TRBV19 and TRBJ2-7; tentative D call: TRBD1 (5 bases). V shed 6 bases and J shed 3 bases, with 15 bases lying between them. Looked up from germline, CDR1 is LNHDA and CDR2 is SQIVND (reference sequence). The CDR3 loop spans 14 amino acids. The DNA of the CDR3 is TGTGCCAGTAGACCCCCCCGACAGCTCTACGAGCAGTACTTC. Protein product: CASRPPRQLYEQYF.

The rearrangement links TRBV2 to TRBJ2-1; no clear D. This CDR3 region has 15 residues. CDR1 is SNHLY and CDR2 is FYNNEI in the germline V gene. Trimming removed 2 bases from V and 2 bases from J, with 10 bases in between. The CDR3 nucleotides are TGTGCCAGCAGTGAATCACGAACCCCCTACAATGAGCAGTTCTTC. Translating it yields CASSESRTPYNEQFF.

This chain uses TRBV11-2 with TRBJ2-7; D call uncertain. The CDR3 extends over 14 amino acids. Germline CDR1 reads SGHAT; CDR2 reads FQNNGV. Trimming stripped 1 base from V and 0 bases from J, with 7 bases between. In nucleotides, the CDR3 is TGTGCCAGCAGCTTAGGGCAGATCTCCTACGAGCAGTACTTC. It encodes CASSLGQISYEQYF.

V usage is TRBV4-3 and J usage is TRBJ2-2, with D perhaps TRBD1 (6 bases). Germline lookup yields CDR1 LGHNA and CDR2 YSLEER. The CDR3 is 15 amino acids. V was cut by 3 bases and J by 5 bases, with 13 bases left in between. In DNA, the CDR3 is TGCGCCAGCAGCCAGGCTGTACAGGGTACCGGGGAGCTGTTTTTT. It is translated as CASSQAVQGTGELFF.

The V gene is TRBV27, the J gene TRBJ1-1; D might be TRBD1 (5 bases). CDR3 length: 14 residues. CDR1 is MNHEY and CDR2 is SMNVEV in the germline V gene (reference sequence). Trimming removed 5 bases from V and 4 bases from J, with 14 bases in between. CDR3 nucleotide sequence: TGTGCCAGCAGTCCGAGACAGTGGGGCACTGAAGCTTTCTTT. Translated: CASSPRQWGTEAFF.

The J gene is TRBJ2-5, the V gene TRBV2, with 8 bases matching TRBD1. The J call may not be correct, given that the DNA end is closer to TRBJ2-7. The germline V gene has CDR1 SNHLY and CDR2 FYNNEI. The CDR3 totals 13 residues. This chain's CDR3 is CASTPTGVYEQYF. As DNA, the CDR3 is TGTGCCAGCACTCCGACAGGGGTATACGAGCAGTACTTC.

This clone has a handful of counts. The rearrangement uses TRBV29-1 and TRBJ2-7, with D unclear. The V end lost 5 bases, the J end lost 3 bases, and 11 bases lay between the germline ends. CDR3 length: 12 amino acids. CDR1 is SQVTM and CDR2 is ANQGSEA in the germline V gene. The CDR3 DNA follows: TGCAGCGTTAGGCGAGTTGACTACGAGCAGTACTTC. It codes for CSVRRVDYEQYF.

The rearrangement links TRBV5-1 to TRBJ1-2; unclear D gene. Trimming shortened V by 0 bases and J by 0 bases, and 12 bases separated the two germline ends. Germline-derived CDR1 and CDR2 are SGHRS and YFSETQ. The CDR3 loop spans 16 amino acids. CDR3 sequence (DNA): TGCGCCAGCAGCTTGGTTACCGGCCGATCTAACTATGGCTACACCTTC. Residues: CASSLVTGRSNYGYTF.

V is TRBV6-1 and J is TRBJ2-7; 9 positions agree with TRBD1. Germline V gives CDR1 MNHNS, CDR2 SASEGT. Losses at the gene ends were 0 bases for V and 5 bases for J; bases not matched to a gene: 2. This CDR3 region has 14 residues. This CDR3 is CASSEAWDRDEQYF. The CDR3 nucleotides read TGTGCCAGCAGTGAAGCGTGGGACAGGGACGAGCAGTACTTC.

This clone came up a few times. The chain employs TRBV14 and TRBJ1-1; weak D call: TRBD1 (5 bases). V shed 4 bases and J shed 11 bases, with 14 bases lying between them. CDR1 and CDR2 from the germline V gene are SGHDN and FVKESK. This CDR3 has 12 amino acids. The CDR3 sequence: CASSPGTHGAFF. DNA for the CDR3: TGTGCCAGCAGCCCCGGGACCCATGGGGCTTTCTTT.

This chain uses TRBV12-5 with TRBJ2-7; no clear D. The CDR3 is made up of 12 amino acids. V was shortened by 4 bases and J by 6 bases, with 10 bases between the two germline ends. Germline-derived CDR1 and CDR2 are LGHNT and FRNRAP. In DNA form, the CDR3 reads TGTGCTAGTGGTTCCCTTCTGGGCGAGCAGTACTTC. Protein product: CASGSLLGEQYF.

V is TRBV7-2 and J is TRBJ2-3, with a tentative D call TRBD2 (5 bases). Looked up from germline, CDR1 is SGHTA and CDR2 is FQGNSA. V gave up 1 base and J gave up 5 bases, with 10 bases separating them. This CDR3 has 14 amino acids. This CDR3 reads CASSLGLRGDTQYF. The CDR3, as DNA: TGTGCCAGCAGCTTAGGACTACGGGGAGATACGCAGTATTTT. The full variable domain, completed using reference TRBV7-2 and TRBJ2-3, is GAGVSQSPSNKVTEKGKDVELRCDPISGHTALYWYRQSLGQGLEFLIYFQGNSAPDKSGLPSDRFSAERTGGSVSTLTIQRTQQEDSAVYLCASSLGLRGDTQYFGPGTRLTVL.

This chain uses TRBV2 with TRBJ2-1; TRBD1 or TRBD2 may be the D gene (5 bases each). Trimming stripped 10 bases from V and 8 bases from J, with 15 bases between. The germline V gene encodes CDR1 SNHLY and CDR2 FYNNEI. The CDR3 spans 12 residues. The DNA of the CDR3 is TGTGCCATCTCTAGTAGGGGAGATGAGCAGTTCTTC. Residues: CAISSRGDEQFF.

The CDR3 DNA follows: TGTGCCAGTTCCGGGACCTACACCGGGGAGCTGTTTTTT. It translates to CASSGTYTGELFF. The V and J genes are TRBV19 and TRBJ2-2; tentatively, D is TRBD1 or TRBD2 (5 bases each). From germline, CDR1 is LNHDA and CDR2 SQIVND (reference sequence). This CDR3 contains 13 residues. V was trimmed by 8 bases and J by 3 bases, leaving 10 bases between them.